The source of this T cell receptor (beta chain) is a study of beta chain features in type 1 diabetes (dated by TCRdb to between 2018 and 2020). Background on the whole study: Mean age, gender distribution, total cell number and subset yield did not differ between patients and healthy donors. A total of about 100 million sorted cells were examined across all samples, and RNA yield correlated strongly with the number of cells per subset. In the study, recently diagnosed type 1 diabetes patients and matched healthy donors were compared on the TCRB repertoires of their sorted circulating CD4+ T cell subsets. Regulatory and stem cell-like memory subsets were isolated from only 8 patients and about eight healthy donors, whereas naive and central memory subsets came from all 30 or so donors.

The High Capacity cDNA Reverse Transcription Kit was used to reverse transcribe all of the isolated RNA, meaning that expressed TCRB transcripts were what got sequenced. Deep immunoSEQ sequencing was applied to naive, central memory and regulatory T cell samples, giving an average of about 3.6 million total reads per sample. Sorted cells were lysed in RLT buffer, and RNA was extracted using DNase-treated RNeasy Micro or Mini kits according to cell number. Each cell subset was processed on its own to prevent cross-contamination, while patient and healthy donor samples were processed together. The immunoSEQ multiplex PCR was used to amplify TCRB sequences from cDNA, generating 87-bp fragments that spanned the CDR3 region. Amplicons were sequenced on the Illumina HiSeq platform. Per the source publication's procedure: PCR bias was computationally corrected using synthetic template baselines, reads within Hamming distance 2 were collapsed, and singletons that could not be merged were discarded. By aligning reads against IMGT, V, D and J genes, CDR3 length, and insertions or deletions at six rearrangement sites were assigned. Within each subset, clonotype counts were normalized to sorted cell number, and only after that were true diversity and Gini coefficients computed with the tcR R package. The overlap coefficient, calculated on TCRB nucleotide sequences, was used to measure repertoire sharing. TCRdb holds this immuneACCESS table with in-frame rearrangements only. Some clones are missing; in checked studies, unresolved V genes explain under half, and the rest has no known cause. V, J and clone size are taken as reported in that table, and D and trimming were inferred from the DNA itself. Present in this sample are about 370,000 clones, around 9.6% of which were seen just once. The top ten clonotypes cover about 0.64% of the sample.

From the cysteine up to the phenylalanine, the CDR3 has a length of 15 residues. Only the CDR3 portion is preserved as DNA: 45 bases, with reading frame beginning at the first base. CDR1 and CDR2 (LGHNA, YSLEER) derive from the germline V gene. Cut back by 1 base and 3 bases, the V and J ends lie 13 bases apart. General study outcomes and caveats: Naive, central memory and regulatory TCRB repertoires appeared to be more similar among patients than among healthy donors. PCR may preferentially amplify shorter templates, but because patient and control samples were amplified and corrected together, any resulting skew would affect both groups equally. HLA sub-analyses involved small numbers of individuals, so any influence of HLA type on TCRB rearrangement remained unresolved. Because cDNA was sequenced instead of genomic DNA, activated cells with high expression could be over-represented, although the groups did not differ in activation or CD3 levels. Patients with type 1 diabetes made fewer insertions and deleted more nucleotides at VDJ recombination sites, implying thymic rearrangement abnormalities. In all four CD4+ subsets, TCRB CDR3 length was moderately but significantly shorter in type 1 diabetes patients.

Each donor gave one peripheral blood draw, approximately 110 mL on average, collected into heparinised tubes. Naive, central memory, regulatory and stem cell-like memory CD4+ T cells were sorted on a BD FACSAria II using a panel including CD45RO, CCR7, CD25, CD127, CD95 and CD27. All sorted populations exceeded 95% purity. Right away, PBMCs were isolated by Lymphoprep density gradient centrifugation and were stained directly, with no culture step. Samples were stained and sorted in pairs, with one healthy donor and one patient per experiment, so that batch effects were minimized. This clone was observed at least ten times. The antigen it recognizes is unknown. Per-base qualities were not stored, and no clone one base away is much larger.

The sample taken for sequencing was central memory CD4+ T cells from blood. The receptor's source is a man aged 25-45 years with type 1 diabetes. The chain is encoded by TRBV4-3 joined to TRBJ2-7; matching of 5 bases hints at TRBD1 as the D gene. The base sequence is TGCGCCAGCAGCCAAGTTGCAGGGTCGGGCTACGAGCAGTACTTC. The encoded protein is CASSQVAGSGYEQYF.